The subject of this entry is one T cell receptor beta chain. The CDR3 covers 16 residues. J gave up 4 bases and V 2 bases, and 9 bases lay outside the gene matches. Germline V CDR1 and CDR2: SGHKS, YYEKEE (reference sequence). The data stem from a study of blood T cell repertoires in COVID-19. Study-level information: Collection of acute and convalescent COVID-19 samples took place in the United States, Italy and Spain. T cells, B-cell-depleted T cells, or PBMCs supplied cDNA or gDNA.

Some clones are missing from TCRdb's copy, which holds only in-frame ones; the method was immunoSEQ multiplex PCR. The repertoire holds about 46,000 clones, 88% seen once, with just over 9.5% in the top ten. The source material was peripheral blood. The clonotype originates from a man in his forties or fifties with active COVID-19. The genes are TRBV5-5 and TRBJ2-7, with 10 bases lining up with TRBD1. CDR3 residues: CASSLTGTGEAYEQYF. Written as DNA, the CDR3 is TGTGCCAGCAGCTTAACAGGGACAGGGGAGGCATACGAGCAGTACTTC. The variable domain in full, completed from reference TRBV5-5 and TRBJ2-7, reads DAGVTQSPTHLIKTRGQQVTLRCSPISGHKSVSWYQQVLGQGPQFIFQYYEKEERGRGNFPDRFSARQFPNYSSELNVNALLLGDSALYLCASSLTGTGEAYEQYFGPGTRLTVT.